This entry is about one T cell receptor beta chain. The data stem from a study of control samples from healthy donors and cancer patients. The table came from immunoSEQ multiplex PCR; TCRdb's copy has only in-frame clones and leaves some out. The sample consists of about 150,000 clones, 93% of them appearing once. The sequenced material came from blood. The clonotype originates from a man aged 18 to 29 in good health.

CDR3 in DNA: TGTGCCAGTAGGAGGGGCTCTGGGGCCAACGTCCTGACTTTC. This codes for CASRRGSGANVLTF. The rearrangement links TRBV19 to TRBJ2-6; either TRBD1 or TRBD2 may supply D (5 bases each). CDR1 LNHDA and CDR2 SQIVND come from the germline V gene (reference sequence). The CDR3 is 14 residues long. The V gene lost 6 bases and the J gene lost 0 bases, with 6 bases spanning the gap.